A selection of T cell receptor beta chains follows, all from one sample in a study of beta chain features in type 1 diabetes. Repertoires were generated with immunoSEQ multiplex PCR, while TCRdb's copy carries only in-frame clones and drops some. The sample shows about 27,000 clones, less than 70% of them seen only once. Sequencing was done on a sample of Tregs from blood. The origin of the receptors is a woman younger than 30 with type 1 diabetes. Each CDR3 is given with its conserved first and last residue. D genes are given only for firm matches. Clone size is not always given. Where it is, it says once, few, many or a class for expanded clones.

d_call: NA
v_call: TRBV7-9
j_call: TRBJ1-1
clone_size: NA
cdr3_length: 14
cdr3_aa: CASSLGQGNTEAFF
cdr3_nt: TGTGCCAGCAGCTTAGGGCAGGGGAACACTGAAGCTTTCTTT

d_call: TRBD1
v_call: TRBV5-1
j_call: TRBJ1-2
clone_size: NA
cdr3_length: 13
cdr3_aa: CASSAGQGDGYTF
cdr3_nt: TGCGCCAGCAGCGCGGGACAGGGAGATGGCTACACCTTC

d_call: NA
v_call: TRBV29-1
j_call: TRBJ1-1
clone_size: NA
cdr3_length: 11
cdr3_aa: CSALQMTEAFF
cdr3_nt: TGCAGCGCCCTCCAGATGACTGAAGCTTTCTTT

d_call: TRBD2
v_call: TRBV9
j_call: TRBJ2-7
clone_size: NA
cdr3_length: 16
cdr3_aa: CASSPTGTSGDYEQYF
cdr3_nt: TGTGCCAGCAGCCCGACCGGGACTAGCGGGGACTACGAGCAGTACTTC

d_call: TRBD2
v_call: TRBV28
j_call: TRBJ2-7
clone_size: few
cdr3_length: 14
cdr3_aa: CASTAGSGIDEQYF
cdr3_nt: TGTGCCAGCACCGCAGGGAGCGGGATCGACGAGCAGTACTTC

d_call: TRBD2
v_call: TRBV11-2
j_call: TRBJ2-1
clone_size: NA
cdr3_length: 15
cdr3_aa: CASSFLAGTRGEQFF
cdr3_nt: TGTGCCAGCAGCTTCCTAGCGGGAACGAGGGGTGAGCAGTTCTTC

d_call: TRBD2
v_call: TRBV7-8
j_call: TRBJ2-1
clone_size: NA
cdr3_length: 16
cdr3_aa: CASSSQGLAGGFGQFF
cdr3_nt: TGTGCCAGCAGCTCACAGGGACTAGCGGGAGGGTTCGGGCAGTTCTTC

d_call: TRBD1
v_call: TRBV29-1
j_call: TRBJ1-4
clone_size: NA
cdr3_length: 13
cdr3_aa: CSGLGTGSEKLFF
cdr3_nt: TGCAGCGGTCTCGGGACAGGGTCTGAAAAACTGTTTTTT

d_call: TRBD2
v_call: TRBV7-6
j_call: TRBJ2-3
clone_size: NA
cdr3_length: 15
cdr3_aa: CASSPGGGTADTQYF
cdr3_nt: TGTGCCAGCAGCCCCGGCGGGGGGACGGCAGATACGCAGTATTTT

d_call: TRBD2
v_call: TRBV2
j_call: TRBJ2-1
clone_size: NA
cdr3_length: 11
cdr3_aa: CASRTSGNPFF
cdr3_nt: TGTGCCAGCAGGACTAGCGGGAATCCGTTCTTC

d_call: NA
v_call: TRBV19
j_call: TRBJ1-1
clone_size: NA
cdr3_length: 15
cdr3_aa: CASKLSKNMNTEAFF
cdr3_nt: TGTGCCAGTAAATTAAGTAAAAACATGAACACTGAAGCTTTCTTT

d_call: TRBD2
v_call: TRBV4-3
j_call: TRBJ2-2
clone_size: NA
cdr3_length: 19
cdr3_aa: CASSQDDGWAGEGTGELFF
cdr3_nt: TGCGCCAGCAGCCAAGATGATGGCTGGGCGGGAGAGGGCACCGGGGAGCTGTTTTTT

d_call: TRBD1
v_call: TRBV19
j_call: TRBJ1-5
clone_size: few
cdr3_length: 17
cdr3_aa: CASRRQGEARFNQPQHF
cdr3_nt: TGTGCCTCGAGAAGACAGGGCGAAGCACGTTTCAATCAGCCCCAGCATTTT

d_call: TRBD1
v_call: TRBV6-5
j_call: TRBJ1-2
clone_size: NA
cdr3_length: 14
cdr3_aa: CASTLTGTGAGYTF
cdr3_nt: TGTGCCAGCACCCTTACCGGGACAGGGGCCGGCTACACCTTC

d_call: NA
v_call: TRBV5-8
j_call: TRBJ1-1
clone_size: NA
cdr3_length: 16
cdr3_aa: CASSFSRGGPNTEAFF
cdr3_nt: TGTGCCAGCAGCTTTTCCAGGGGTGGCCCGAACACTGAAGCTTTCTTT

d_call: TRBD2
v_call: TRBV7-2
j_call: TRBJ2-1
clone_size: NA
cdr3_length: 15
cdr3_aa: CASSSRLAGYNEQFF
cdr3_nt: TGTGCCAGCAGCTCTAGACTAGCGGGTTACAATGAGCAGTTCTTC

d_call: TRBD1
v_call: TRBV30
j_call: TRBJ2-7
clone_size: NA
cdr3_length: 14
cdr3_aa: CAWVDRAISYEQYF
cdr3_nt: TGTGCCTGGGTGGACAGGGCCATCTCCTACGAGCAGTACTTC

d_call: NA
v_call: TRBV4-1
j_call: TRBJ1-3
clone_size: NA
cdr3_length: 13
cdr3_aa: CASSRDSGNTIYF
cdr3_nt: TGCGCCAGCAGCCGCGACTCTGGAAACACCATATATTTT

d_call: NA
v_call: TRBV5-1
j_call: TRBJ1-2
clone_size: NA
cdr3_length: 14
cdr3_aa: CASSLELANYGYTF
cdr3_nt: TGCGCCAGCAGCTTGGAGTTAGCTAACTATGGCTACACCTTC

d_call: NA
v_call: TRBV11-2
j_call: TRBJ2-1
clone_size: NA
cdr3_length: 13
cdr3_aa: CASSLGLYNEQFF
cdr3_nt: TGTGCCAGCAGCTTAGGGCTGTACAATGAGCAGTTCTTC

d_call: TRBD2
v_call: TRBV6-6
j_call: TRBJ2-5
clone_size: NA
cdr3_length: 16
cdr3_aa: CASSRGLAGPQETQYF
cdr3_nt: TGTGCCAGCAGTCGCGGACTAGCGGGCCCCCAAGAGACCCAGTACTTC

d_call: TRBD2
v_call: TRBV14
j_call: TRBJ2-1
clone_size: few
cdr3_length: 16
cdr3_aa: CASSQGLAGGYNEQFF
cdr3_nt: TGTGCCAGCAGCCAAGGACTAGCGGGAGGCTACAATGAGCAGTTCTTC

d_call: NA
v_call: TRBV5-1
j_call: TRBJ1-2
clone_size: NA
cdr3_length: 15
cdr3_aa: CASSLAGRGSYGYTF
cdr3_nt: TGCGCCAGCAGCTTGGCCGGCAGGGGTAGCTATGGCTACACCTTC

d_call: NA
v_call: TRBV18
j_call: TRBJ1-4
clone_size: NA
cdr3_length: 15
cdr3_aa: CASSPAGATNEKLFF
cdr3_nt: TGTGCCAGCTCACCCGCAGGGGCAACTAATGAAAAACTGTTTTTT

d_call: TRBD2
v_call: TRBV5-1
j_call: TRBJ2-1
clone_size: once
cdr3_length: 16
cdr3_aa: CASSKGTSGSIDEQFF
cdr3_nt: TGCGCCAGCAGCAAAGGGACTAGCGGGAGTATCGATGAGCAGTTCTTC

d_call: NA
v_call: TRBV7-2
j_call: TRBJ2-3
clone_size: NA
cdr3_length: 15
cdr3_aa: CASSLSPTGTDTQYF
cdr3_nt: TGTGCCAGCAGCTTATCCCCGACAGGCACAGATACGCAGTATTTT

d_call: NA
v_call: TRBV19
j_call: TRBJ2-1
clone_size: once
cdr3_length: 17
cdr3_aa: CASSRPGDPKSYNEQFF
cdr3_nt: TGTGCCAGTAGTAGACCGGGAGACCCAAAATCCTACAATGAGCAGTTCTTC

d_call: TRBD1
v_call: TRBV27
j_call: TRBJ1-6
clone_size: few
cdr3_length: 16
cdr3_aa: CASRAYSAGQGSSLHF
cdr3_nt: TGTGCCAGCAGGGCATACAGCGCAGGACAGGGGAGTTCCCTCCACTTT

d_call: NA
v_call: TRBV28
j_call: TRBJ2-3
clone_size: NA
cdr3_length: 14
cdr3_aa: CASATQSGADTQYF
cdr3_nt: TGTGCCAGCGCGACACAATCGGGGGCAGATACGCAGTATTTT

d_call: TRBD1
v_call: TRBV6-5
j_call: TRBJ1-6
clone_size: NA
cdr3_length: 15
cdr3_aa: CASSSRQGRDSPLHF
cdr3_nt: TGTGCCAGCAGTTCGAGACAGGGCCGGGATTCACCCCTCCACTTT

d_call: NA
v_call: TRBV14
j_call: TRBJ2-3
clone_size: NA
cdr3_length: 16
cdr3_aa: CASSQFGPPRQRTQYF
cdr3_nt: TGTGCCAGCAGCCAATTTGGCCCCCCGCGGCAACGTACGCAGTATTTT

d_call: TRBD2
v_call: TRBV5-1
j_call: TRBJ2-5
clone_size: NA
cdr3_length: 14
cdr3_aa: CASSYPSGGETQYF
cdr3_nt: TGCGCCAGCAGCTATCCCAGCGGGGGAGAGACCCAGTACTTC

d_call: TRBD1
v_call: TRBV5-4
j_call: TRBJ2-6
clone_size: NA
cdr3_length: 19
cdr3_aa: CASSLARNRGLSGANVLTF
cdr3_nt: TGTGCCAGCAGCTTGGCTCGGAACAGGGGGTTGTCTGGGGCCAACGTCCTGACTTTC

d_call: TRBD1
v_call: TRBV7-3
j_call: TRBJ2-1
clone_size: NA
cdr3_length: 16
cdr3_aa: CASSPRTGASYNEQFF
cdr3_nt: TGTGCCAGCAGCCCAAGGACAGGGGCCTCCTACAATGAGCAGTTCTTC

d_call: NA
v_call: TRBV6-6
j_call: TRBJ2-2
clone_size: NA
cdr3_length: 15
cdr3_aa: CASSPLSSYDGELFF
cdr3_nt: TGTGCCAGCAGTCCTCTGTCTAGCTATGACGGGGAGCTGTTTTTT

d_call: TRBD2
v_call: TRBV7-9
j_call: TRBJ2-1
clone_size: NA
cdr3_length: 17
cdr3_aa: CASSPGLAGGPDNEQFF
cdr3_nt: TGTGCCAGCAGCCCGGGACTAGCGGGAGGGCCTGACAATGAGCAGTTCTTC

d_call: NA
v_call: TRBV5-4
j_call: TRBJ2-5
clone_size: few
cdr3_length: 15
cdr3_aa: CASSLKADPKKTQYF
cdr3_nt: TGTGCCAGCAGCTTGAAAGCGGACCCAAAGAAGACCCAGTACTTC

d_call: TRBD2
v_call: TRBV7-9
j_call: TRBJ2-1
clone_size: NA
cdr3_length: 16
cdr3_aa: CASSLRAGGTYNEQFF
cdr3_nt: TGTGCCAGCAGCTTAAGAGCGGGAGGGACCTACAATGAGCAGTTCTTC

d_call: NA
v_call: TRBV7-6
j_call: TRBJ2-1
clone_size: NA
cdr3_length: 18
cdr3_aa: CASSLAPQGSSGNNEQFF
cdr3_nt: TGTGCCAGCAGCTTAGCCCCTCAGGGTTCCTCGGGTAACAATGAGCAGTTCTTC

d_call: NA
v_call: TRBV7-3
j_call: TRBJ2-1
clone_size: NA
cdr3_length: 12
cdr3_aa: CASSPQGGEQFF
cdr3_nt: TGTGCCAGCAGCCCTCAGGGTGGTGAGCAGTTCTTC

d_call: TRBD1
v_call: TRBV5-1
j_call: TRBJ2-3
clone_size: few
cdr3_length: 14
cdr3_aa: CASSYDRGQDTQYF
cdr3_nt: TGCGCCAGCAGCTACGACAGGGGGCAGGATACGCAGTATTTT

d_call: NA
v_call: TRBV27
j_call: TRBJ2-2
clone_size: NA
cdr3_length: 14
cdr3_aa: CASSGRTNTGELFF
cdr3_nt: TGTGCCAGCAGCGGGCGGACTAACACCGGGGAGCTGTTTTTT

d_call: TRBD2
v_call: TRBV18
j_call: TRBJ2-2
clone_size: NA
cdr3_length: 16
cdr3_aa: CASSPEAGGGTGELFF
cdr3_nt: TGTGCCAGCTCACCTGAAGCGGGAGGTGGCACCGGGGAGCTGTTTTTT

d_call: NA
v_call: TRBV28
j_call: TRBJ2-7
clone_size: few
cdr3_length: 15
cdr3_aa: CASSLGAAATYEQYF
cdr3_nt: TGTGCCAGCAGTTTAGGCGCCGCGGCGACCTACGAGCAGTACTTC

d_call: NA
v_call: TRBV7-9
j_call: TRBJ1-5
clone_size: few
cdr3_length: 14
cdr3_aa: CASSLDTGVTDQHF
cdr3_nt: TGTGCCAGCAGCTTGGACACGGGGGTGACAGACCAGCATTTT

d_call: TRBD1
v_call: TRBV11-2
j_call: TRBJ1-1
clone_size: NA
cdr3_length: 14
cdr3_aa: CASRSTGLNTEAFF
cdr3_nt: TGTGCCAGCAGGTCGACAGGGTTGAACACTGAAGCTTTCTTT

d_call: NA
v_call: TRBV6-5
j_call: TRBJ1-4
clone_size: NA
cdr3_length: 11
cdr3_aa: CASTDLGKLFF
cdr3_nt: TGTGCCAGCACCGACTTAGGAAAACTGTTTTTT

d_call: TRBD2
v_call: TRBV6-5
j_call: TRBJ2-3
clone_size: NA
cdr3_length: 15
cdr3_aa: CASARAGAGTDTQYF
cdr3_nt: TGTGCCAGCGCAAGGGCGGGAGCGGGAACAGATACGCAGTATTTT

d_call: NA
v_call: TRBV28
j_call: TRBJ2-1
clone_size: few
cdr3_length: 17
cdr3_aa: CASRGRGRTPRGNEQFF
cdr3_nt: TGTGCCAGCAGGGGGAGGGGTAGAACCCCTAGGGGGAATGAGCAGTTCTTC

d_call: NA
v_call: TRBV5-1
j_call: TRBJ1-1
clone_size: few
cdr3_length: 13
cdr3_aa: CASSLLEYTEAFF
cdr3_nt: TGCGCCAGCAGCTTGTTGGAGTACACTGAAGCTTTCTTT

d_call: NA
v_call: TRBV7-2
j_call: TRBJ1-2
clone_size: NA
cdr3_length: 14
cdr3_aa: CASSLVGLPRGYTF
cdr3_nt: TGTGCCAGCAGCTTAGTAGGTCTCCCGAGGGGCTACACCTTC

d_call: NA
v_call: TRBV7-8
j_call: TRBJ2-1
clone_size: NA
cdr3_length: 18
cdr3_aa: CASSLVEASASSYNEQFF
cdr3_nt: TGTGCCAGCAGCTTAGTTGAGGCTAGCGCATCGTCCTACAATGAGCAGTTCTTC

d_call: NA
v_call: TRBV5-6
j_call: TRBJ2-2
clone_size: few
cdr3_length: 15
cdr3_aa: CASSLFRGGHRELFF
cdr3_nt: TGTGCCAGCAGCCTTTTCAGGGGTGGACACCGGGAGCTGTTTTTT

d_call: TRBD1
v_call: TRBV2
j_call: TRBJ1-4
clone_size: few
cdr3_length: 13
cdr3_aa: CASLRQGAEKLFF
cdr3_nt: TGTGCCAGCCTAAGACAGGGGGCCGAAAAACTGTTTTTT

d_call: NA
v_call: TRBV5-1
j_call: TRBJ2-7
clone_size: NA
cdr3_length: 18
cdr3_aa: CASSLSTGIGTIGYEQYF
cdr3_nt: TGCGCCAGCAGCTTGTCTACAGGTATCGGTACAATCGGGTACGAGCAGTACTTC